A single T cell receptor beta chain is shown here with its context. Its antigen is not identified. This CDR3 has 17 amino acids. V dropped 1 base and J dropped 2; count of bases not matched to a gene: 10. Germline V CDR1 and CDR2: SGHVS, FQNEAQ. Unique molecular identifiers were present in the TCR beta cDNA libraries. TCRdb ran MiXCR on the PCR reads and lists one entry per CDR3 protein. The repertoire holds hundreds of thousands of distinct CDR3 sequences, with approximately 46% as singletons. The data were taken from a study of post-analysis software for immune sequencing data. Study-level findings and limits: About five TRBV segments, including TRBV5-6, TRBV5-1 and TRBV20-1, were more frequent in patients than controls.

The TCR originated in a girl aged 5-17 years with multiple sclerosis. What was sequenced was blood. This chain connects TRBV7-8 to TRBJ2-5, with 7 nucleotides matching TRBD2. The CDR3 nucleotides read TGTGCCAGCAGCTTAGTTTTTGGTCGGGGGGAACAAGAGACCCAGTACTTC. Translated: CASSLVFGRGEQETQYF.